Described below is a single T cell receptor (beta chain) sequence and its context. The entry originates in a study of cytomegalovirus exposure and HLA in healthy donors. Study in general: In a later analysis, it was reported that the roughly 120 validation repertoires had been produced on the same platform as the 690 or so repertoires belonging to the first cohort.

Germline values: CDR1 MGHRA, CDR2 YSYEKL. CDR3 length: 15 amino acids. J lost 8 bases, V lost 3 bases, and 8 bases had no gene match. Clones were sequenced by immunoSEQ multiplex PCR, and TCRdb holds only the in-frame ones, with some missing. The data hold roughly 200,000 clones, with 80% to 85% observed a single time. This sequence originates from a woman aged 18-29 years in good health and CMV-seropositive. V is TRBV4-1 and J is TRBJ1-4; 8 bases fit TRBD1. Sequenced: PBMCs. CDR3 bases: TGCGCCAGCAGCCACCTGACAGGGGATAGCGAAAAACTGTTTTTT. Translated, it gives CASSHLTGDSEKLFF.